This T cell receptor (beta chain) was captured by sequencing in a study of CD4+ T cells in melanoma. The protocol was immunoSEQ multiplex PCR, while the TCRdb copy is restricted to in-frame clones and leaves out a portion. Of about 11,000 clones in the sample, roughly two thirds were seen once. The sample taken for sequencing was cells from a culture (not recorded whether cultured in vitro). This receptor was obtained from a human donor with melanoma.

The CDR3 here is CASSPRGAVNTEAFF. CDR3 in DNA: TGTGCCAGCTCACCAAGGGGAGCGGTGAACACTGAAGCTTTCTTT. The chain joins TRBV18 to TRBJ1-1, with TRBD1 as a possible D gene (5 bases). This CDR3 spans 15 amino acids. The germline gives CDR1 KGHSH, CDR2 LQKENI. V lost 2 bases, J lost 0 bases, and 10 bases lay in between.